The rows below give T cell receptor beta chains drawn from one sample of a study of cytomegalovirus exposure and HLA in healthy donors. TCRdb's copy holds only in-frame clones and misses some; the assay was immunoSEQ multiplex PCR. This sample yields about 90,000 clones, of which roughly 84% are seen a single time; under 2.5% belongs to the top ten. Sequencing used PBMCs. The receptors originated from a man between 18 and 29 years old in good health and CMV-seronegative. Each CDR3 is given with its conserved first and last residue. A D gene is named only where the DNA matches it firmly. Size is omitted from some rows. Given values are once, few, many or a class for expanded clones.

V: TRBV30; D: TRBD1; J: TRBJ1-5; size: once; DNA: TGTGCCTGGAGTGTGACAGGGAGAAATCAGCCCCAGCATTTT; CDR3: CAWSVTGRNQPQHF
V: TRBV27; D: TRBD1; J: TRBJ1-1; size: .; DNA: TGTGCCAGCAGTTTATCCTTCGACAGGGCCACTGAAGCTTTCTTT; CDR3: CASSLSFDRATEAFF
V: TRBV19; D: TRBD2; J: TRBJ2-7; size: .; DNA: TGTGCCAGTAGTATATCAAGCGGGGGCCCGCCCTACGAGCAGTACTTC; CDR3: CASSISSGGPPYEQYF
V: TRBV4-3; D: .; J: TRBJ2-1; size: medium-sized; DNA: TGCGCCAGCAGCCAAAAATCGGGAGAGGCCTACAATGAGCAGTTCTTC; CDR3: CASSQKSGEAYNEQFF
V: TRBV6-1; D: .; J: TRBJ2-2; size: .; DNA: TGTGCCAGCAGTGCGGGGAACACCGGGGAGCTGTTTTTT; CDR3: CASSAGNTGELFF
V: TRBV9; D: TRBD1; J: TRBJ1-4; size: .; DNA: TGTGCCAGCAGCGAAGGAGGACAGGGAGGTGAAAAACTGTTTTTT; CDR3: CASSEGGQGGEKLFF
V: TRBV11-3; D: .; J: TRBJ1-1; size: .; DNA: TGTGCCAGCAGCTTAGAGTTTGGGGCAAACACTGAAGCTTTCTTT; CDR3: CASSLEFGANTEAFF
V: TRBV5-1; D: .; J: TRBJ2-7; size: .; DNA: TGCGCCAGCAGCTTGGAAGGGACACCAGAGCAGTACTTC; CDR3: CASSLEGTPEQYF
V: TRBV7-2; D: TRBD1; J: TRBJ1-4; size: .; DNA: TGTGCCAGCAGCTTAGGACAGGGGACGGGAAAACTGTTTTTT; CDR3: CASSLGQGTGKLFF
V: TRBV7-9; D: .; J: TRBJ2-5; size: .; DNA: TGTGCCAGCAGCTTAGGATTCTCTCGTACAGTTCAAGAGACCCAGTACTTC; CDR3: CASSLGFSRTVQETQYF
V: TRBV5-5; D: TRBD1; J: TRBJ1-1; size: few; DNA: TGTGCCAGCAGCTTGGACAGGGGGTTCACTGAAGCTTTCTTT; CDR3: CASSLDRGFTEAFF
V: TRBV7-2; D: .; J: TRBJ2-7; size: few; DNA: TGTGCCAGCACCCCGCGAGCATCCTACGAGCAGTACTTC; CDR3: CASTPRASYEQYF
V: TRBV9; D: TRBD1; J: TRBJ1-1; size: .; DNA: TGTGCCAGCAGCGCCTACAGGGGAGGTGGCACTGAAGCTTTCTTT; CDR3: CASSAYRGGGTEAFF
V: TRBV19; D: .; J: TRBJ1-1; size: few; DNA: TGTGCCAGTAGTATAGATTCGGGGGCTGAAGCTTTCTTT; CDR3: CASSIDSGAEAFF
V: TRBV19; D: TRBD2; J: TRBJ2-1; size: .; DNA: TGTGCCAGTAGTCCTGAGGGACTAGCGCCTAGCTCCTACAATGAGCAGTTCTTC; CDR3: CASSPEGLAPSSYNEQFF
V: TRBV6-5; D: .; J: TRBJ1-4; size: .; DNA: TGTGCCAGCACCTCCCGGGAGGGACGAGGGGAAAAACTGTTTTTT; CDR3: CASTSREGRGEKLFF
V: TRBV6-5; D: TRBD1; J: TRBJ1-2; size: once; DNA: TGTGCCAGCAGTTCTTCAGGGGGCGTCGGTATTCCCTACACCTTC; CDR3: CASSSSGGVGIPYTF
V: TRBV27; D: .; J: TRBJ2-3; size: .; DNA: TGTGCCAGCAGTTCTGGGACTTTACACTGGGTAGATACGCAGTATTTT; CDR3: CASSSGTLHWVDTQYF
V: TRBV18; D: .; J: TRBJ2-2; size: .; DNA: TGTGCCAGCTCACCGAGGGTGGAGGCCACCAAGACCGGGGAGCTGTTTTTT; CDR3: CASSPRVEATKTGELFF
V: TRBV7-6; D: TRBD1; J: TRBJ1-1; size: few; DNA: TGTGCCAGCAGCTTAGGGACAGGGTGGGGCACTGAAGCTTTCTTT; CDR3: CASSLGTGWGTEAFF
V: TRBV5-1; D: TRBD2; J: TRBJ2-5; size: .; DNA: TGCGCCAGCAGCTTGGGACGGGGGGAGGAGACCCAGTACTTC; CDR3: CASSLGRGEETQYF
V: TRBV14; D: TRBD1; J: TRBJ1-2; size: .; DNA: TGTGCCAGCAGCCAGACCGGGACAGGAAGCTACACCTTC; CDR3: CASSQTGTGSYTF
V: TRBV7-2; D: .; J: TRBJ2-3; size: .; DNA: TGTGCCAGCAGCTTATTCCGGAATAGAGCGGTATATACAGATACGCAGTATTTT; CDR3: CASSLFRNRAVYTDTQYF
V: TRBV7-9; D: .; J: TRBJ2-7; size: .; DNA: TGTGCCAGCAGCCCAAGCGTCAACGAGCAGTACTTC; CDR3: CASSPSVNEQYF
V: TRBV10-3; D: TRBD1; J: TRBJ2-1; size: once; DNA: TGTGCCACCGGACAGGGGGCGAATGAGCAGTTCTTC; CDR3: CATGQGANEQFF
V: TRBV2; D: .; J: TRBJ1-5; size: .; DNA: TGTGCCAGCAGTGGAATGGGGCTCGGTCAGCCCCAGCATTTT; CDR3: CASSGMGLGQPQHF
V: TRBV7-9; D: .; J: TRBJ2-5; size: .; DNA: TGTTCCAGCAGCCCCCCTTTGGAGACCCAGTACTTC; CDR3: CSSSPPLETQYF
V: TRBV7-8; D: TRBD1; J: TRBJ1-5; size: once; DNA: TGTGCCAGCAGACCCGGGACAGGGGTGAATCAGCCCCAGCATTTT; CDR3: CASRPGTGVNQPQHF
V: TRBV10-2; D: .; J: TRBJ2-1; size: .; DNA: TGCGCCAGCAGTGAGTCATTCTTACAGTTCTTC; CDR3: CASSESFLQFF
V: TRBV5-1; D: .; J: TRBJ1-1; size: .; DNA: TGCGCCAGCAGCTTGGGAGGGAACACTGAAGCTTTCTTT; CDR3: CASSLGGNTEAFF
V: TRBV6-5; D: TRBD1; J: TRBJ1-4; size: once; DNA: TGTGCCAGCAGCCCGAGACAGGGACGTAATGAAAAACTGTTTTTT; CDR3: CASSPRQGRNEKLFF
V: TRBV7-3; D: .; J: TRBJ2-1; size: medium-sized; DNA: TGTGCCAGCAGCTTAGTGAGGCGGGATAAATCGAATGAGCAGTTCTTC; CDR3: CASSLVRRDKSNEQFF
V: TRBV19; D: .; J: TRBJ1-6; size: .; DNA: TGTGCCAGTAGTTCCGGGACACTCGATAATTCACCCCTCCACTTT; CDR3: CASSSGTLDNSPLHF
V: TRBV6-5; D: TRBD1; J: TRBJ1-1; size: .; DNA: TGTGCCAGCAGACAGGGGGCGACTGAAGCTTTCTTT; CDR3: CASRQGATEAFF
V: TRBV2; D: .; J: TRBJ1-2; size: .; DNA: TGTGCCAGCAGTGAAATGGGGGGGTACTATGGCTACACCTTC; CDR3: CASSEMGGYYGYTF